Reported below is one T cell receptor beta chain. Antigen specificity is unknown. The germline V gene encodes CDR1 SNHLY and CDR2 FYNNEI. This CDR3 has 16 amino acids. V shed 4 bases, J shed 6 bases, and the junction held 7 bases outside the gene matches. This sample is part of a study of OX40 agonist ivuxolimab in advanced cancers. Generated by immunoSEQ multiplex PCR, the TCRdb table keeps only in-frame clones and is missing some. This sample yields about 46,000 clones, of which roughly 86% are seen a single time; about 3.7% belongs to the top ten. Study outcomes and limitations: Also showing low normalized T-cell clonal expansion were some of the nonresponders.

The TCR sequence derives from an adult with an advanced solid tumor such as melanoma, head and neck, liver or kidney cancer. The chain recombines TRBV2 with TRBJ1-6; 9 nucleotides line up with TRBD1. Material: CD4+ or CD8+ T cells sorted from blood, obtained in a trial of the OX40 agonist ivuxolimab. CDR3 residues: CASSVGTGQANSPLHF. The CDR3, as DNA: TGTGCCAGCAGTGTGGGGACAGGGCAGGCTAATTCACCCCTCCACTTT.